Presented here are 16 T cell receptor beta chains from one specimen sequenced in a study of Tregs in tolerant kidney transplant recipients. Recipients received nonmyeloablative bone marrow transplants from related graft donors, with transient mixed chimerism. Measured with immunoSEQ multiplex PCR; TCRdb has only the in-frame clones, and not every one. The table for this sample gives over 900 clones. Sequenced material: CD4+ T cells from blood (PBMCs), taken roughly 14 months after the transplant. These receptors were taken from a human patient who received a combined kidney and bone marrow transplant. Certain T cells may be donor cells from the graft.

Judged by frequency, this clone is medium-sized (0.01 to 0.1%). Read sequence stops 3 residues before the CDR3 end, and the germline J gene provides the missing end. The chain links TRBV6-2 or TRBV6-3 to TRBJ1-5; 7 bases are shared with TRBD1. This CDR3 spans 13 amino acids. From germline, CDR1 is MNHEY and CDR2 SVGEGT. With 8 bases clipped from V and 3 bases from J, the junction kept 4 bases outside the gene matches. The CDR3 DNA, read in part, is TGTGCCAGCCAGGGGGGAAACAATCAGCCC. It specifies CASQGGNNQP. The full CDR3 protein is CASQGGNNQPQHF.

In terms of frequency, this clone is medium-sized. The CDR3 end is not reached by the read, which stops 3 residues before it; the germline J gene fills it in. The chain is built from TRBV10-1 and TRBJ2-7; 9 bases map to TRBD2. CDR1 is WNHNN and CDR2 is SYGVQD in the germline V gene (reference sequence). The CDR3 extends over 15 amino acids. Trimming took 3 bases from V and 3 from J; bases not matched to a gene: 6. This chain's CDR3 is CASSEAGGDFYEQYF. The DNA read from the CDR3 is TGCGCCAGCAGTGAAGCGGGGGGCGACTTCTACGAG.

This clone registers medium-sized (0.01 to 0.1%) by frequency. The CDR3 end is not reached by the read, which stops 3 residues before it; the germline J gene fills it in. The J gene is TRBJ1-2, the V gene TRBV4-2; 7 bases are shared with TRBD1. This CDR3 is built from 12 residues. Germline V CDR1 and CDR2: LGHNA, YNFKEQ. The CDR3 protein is CASSLQGGGYTF. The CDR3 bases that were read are TGTGCCAGCAGCCTCCAGGGGGGAGGC.

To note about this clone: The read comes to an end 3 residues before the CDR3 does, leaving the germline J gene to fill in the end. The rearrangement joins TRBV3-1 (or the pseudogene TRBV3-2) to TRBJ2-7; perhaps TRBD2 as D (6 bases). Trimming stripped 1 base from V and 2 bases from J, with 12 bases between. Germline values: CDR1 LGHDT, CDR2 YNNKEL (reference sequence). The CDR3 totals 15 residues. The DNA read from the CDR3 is TGTGCCAGCAGCCAAGCGGGACTCCAAGCCTACGAG. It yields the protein CASSQAGLQAYE. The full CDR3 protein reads CASSQAGLQAYEQYF.

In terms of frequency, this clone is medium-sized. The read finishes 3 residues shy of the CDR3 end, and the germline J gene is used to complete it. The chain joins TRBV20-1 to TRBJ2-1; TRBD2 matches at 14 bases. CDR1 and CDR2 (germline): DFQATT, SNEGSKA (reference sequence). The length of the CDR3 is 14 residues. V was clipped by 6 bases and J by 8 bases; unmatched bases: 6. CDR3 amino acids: CSAPGLAGVDEQFF. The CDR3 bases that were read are TGCAGTGCGCCGGGACTAGCGGGAGTGGATGAG.

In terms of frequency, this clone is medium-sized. The CDR3 sequence is CASRGQGNSYNEQFF. The CDR3 bases that were read are TGTGCCAGCAGAGGACAGGGAAACTCCTACAATGAG. The gene calls are TRBV13 and TRBJ2-1, with 8 bases identical to TRBD1. The read finishes 3 residues shy of the CDR3 end, and the germline J gene is used to complete it. The V gene end was trimmed by 6 bases and the J gene end by 0 bases; junction bases not matched to a gene: 4. Germline-derived CDR1 and CDR2 are PRHDT and FYEKMQ (reference sequence). The CDR3 runs 15 residues.

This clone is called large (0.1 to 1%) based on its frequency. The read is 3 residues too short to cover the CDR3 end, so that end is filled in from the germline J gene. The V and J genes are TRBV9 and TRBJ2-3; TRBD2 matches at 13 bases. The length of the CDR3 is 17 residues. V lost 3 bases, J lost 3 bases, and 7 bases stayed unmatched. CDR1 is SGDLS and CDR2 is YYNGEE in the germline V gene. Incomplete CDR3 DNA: TGTGCCAGCAGCGGGACTAGCGGGAGTCGAAGGACAGATACG. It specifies CASSGTSGSRRTDT. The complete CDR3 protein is CASSGTSGSRRTDTQYF.

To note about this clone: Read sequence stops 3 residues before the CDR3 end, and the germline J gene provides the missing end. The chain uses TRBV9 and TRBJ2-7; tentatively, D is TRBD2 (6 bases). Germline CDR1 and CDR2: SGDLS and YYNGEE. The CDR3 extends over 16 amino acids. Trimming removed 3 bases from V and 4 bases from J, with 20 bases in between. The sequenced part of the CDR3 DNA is TGTGCCAGCAGCGCTTTCCGGGACGGGGGAGAATACGAG. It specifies CASSAFRDGGEYE. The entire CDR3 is CASSAFRDGGEYEQYF.

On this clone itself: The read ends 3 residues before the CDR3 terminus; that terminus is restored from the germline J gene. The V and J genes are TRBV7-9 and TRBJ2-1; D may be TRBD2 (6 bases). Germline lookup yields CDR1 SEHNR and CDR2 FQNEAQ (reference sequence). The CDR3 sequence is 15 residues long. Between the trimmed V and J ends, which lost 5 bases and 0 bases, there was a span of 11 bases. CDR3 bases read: TGTGCCAGCAGCGGAGAGCGGGCCTCCTACAATGAG. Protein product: CASSGERASYNE. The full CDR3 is CASSGERASYNEQFF.

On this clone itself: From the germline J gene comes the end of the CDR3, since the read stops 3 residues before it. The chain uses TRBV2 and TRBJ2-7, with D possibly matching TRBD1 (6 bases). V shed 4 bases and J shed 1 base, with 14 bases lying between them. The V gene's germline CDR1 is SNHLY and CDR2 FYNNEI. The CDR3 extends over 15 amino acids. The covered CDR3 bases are TGTGCCAGCAGTGGAACAGGGCAAGGGTCCTACGAG. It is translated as CASSGTGQGSYE. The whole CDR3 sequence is CASSGTGQGSYEQYF.

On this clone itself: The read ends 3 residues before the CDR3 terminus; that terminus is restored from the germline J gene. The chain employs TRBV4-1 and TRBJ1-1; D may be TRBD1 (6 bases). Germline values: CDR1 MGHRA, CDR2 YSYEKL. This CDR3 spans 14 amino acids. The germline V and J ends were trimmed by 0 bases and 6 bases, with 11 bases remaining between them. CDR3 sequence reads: CASSQEQGGPEAFF. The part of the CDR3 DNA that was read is TGCGCCAGCAGCCAAGAACAGGGTGGACCTGAA.

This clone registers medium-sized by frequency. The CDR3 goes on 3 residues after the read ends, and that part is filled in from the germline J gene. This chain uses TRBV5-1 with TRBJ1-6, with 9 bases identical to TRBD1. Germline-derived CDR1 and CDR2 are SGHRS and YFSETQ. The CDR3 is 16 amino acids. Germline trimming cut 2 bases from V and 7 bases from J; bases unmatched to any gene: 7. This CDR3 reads CASSLGQGRGNSPLHF. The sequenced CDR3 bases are TGCGCCAGCAGCTTAGGACAGGGGAGAGGAAATTCACCC.

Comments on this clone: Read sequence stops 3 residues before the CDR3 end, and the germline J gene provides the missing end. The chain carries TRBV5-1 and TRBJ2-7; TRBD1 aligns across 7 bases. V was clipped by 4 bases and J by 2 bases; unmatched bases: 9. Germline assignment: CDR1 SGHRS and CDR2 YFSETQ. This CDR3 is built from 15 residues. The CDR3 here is CASSLTGMGAYEQYF. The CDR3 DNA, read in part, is TGCGCCAGCAGCCTGACAGGGATGGGAGCCTACGAG.

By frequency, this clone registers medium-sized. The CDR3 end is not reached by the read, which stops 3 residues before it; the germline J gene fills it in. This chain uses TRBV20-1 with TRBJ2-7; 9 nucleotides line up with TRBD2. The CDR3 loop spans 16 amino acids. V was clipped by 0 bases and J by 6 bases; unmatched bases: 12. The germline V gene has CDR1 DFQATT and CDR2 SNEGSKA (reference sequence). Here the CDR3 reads CSARDAAGGLLSEQYF. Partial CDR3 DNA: TGCAGTGCTAGAGATGCGGCGGGGGGGCTTCTCAGCGAG.

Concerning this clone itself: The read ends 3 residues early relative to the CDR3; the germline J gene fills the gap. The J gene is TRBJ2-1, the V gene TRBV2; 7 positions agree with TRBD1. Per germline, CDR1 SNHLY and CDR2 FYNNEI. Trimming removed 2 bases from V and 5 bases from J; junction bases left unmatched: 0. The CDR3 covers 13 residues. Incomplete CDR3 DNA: TGTGCCAGCAGTGAAACAGGGGACAATGAG. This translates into CASSETGDNE. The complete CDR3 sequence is CASSETGDNEQFF.

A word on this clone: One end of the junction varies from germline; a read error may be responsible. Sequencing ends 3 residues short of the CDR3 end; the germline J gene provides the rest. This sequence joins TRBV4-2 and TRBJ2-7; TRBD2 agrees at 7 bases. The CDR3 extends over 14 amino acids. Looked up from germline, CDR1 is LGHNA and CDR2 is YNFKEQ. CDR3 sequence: CASSHAGVVHEQYF. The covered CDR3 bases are TGCGCCAGCAGCCACGCGGGAGTAGTCCACGAG.